The present TCR beta chain was sequenced within a study of T cell responses to AZD1222 COVID-19 vaccine. The method was immunoSEQ multiplex PCR; TCRdb's version includes in-frame clones alone and lacks a portion of them. The sample has 130,000 or so clones, 75% to 95% seen once. Notes on the study in general: Nearly half of spike-specific TCRs reportedly target variant regions that are unmutated in the B.1.351 and B.1.1.7 variants.

Judged by abundance, this clone is large. The antigen remains unidentified. With 2 bases clipped from V and 7 bases from J, the junction kept 5 bases outside the gene matches. CDR1 SGDLS and CDR2 YYNGEE come from the germline V gene. The CDR3 covers 14 residues. The chain couples TRBV9 to TRBJ2-1; TRBD2 aligns across 8 bases. Sequenced here: peripheral blood, sampled 28 days after the second dose of the MenACWY control vaccine. The sequence was obtained from an adult who received the MenACWY meningococcal vaccine as a control. The CDR3 sequence is CASSVGGATNEQFF. In nucleotides, the CDR3 is TGTGCCAGCAGCGTCGGGGGGGCGACAAATGAGCAGTTCTTC.